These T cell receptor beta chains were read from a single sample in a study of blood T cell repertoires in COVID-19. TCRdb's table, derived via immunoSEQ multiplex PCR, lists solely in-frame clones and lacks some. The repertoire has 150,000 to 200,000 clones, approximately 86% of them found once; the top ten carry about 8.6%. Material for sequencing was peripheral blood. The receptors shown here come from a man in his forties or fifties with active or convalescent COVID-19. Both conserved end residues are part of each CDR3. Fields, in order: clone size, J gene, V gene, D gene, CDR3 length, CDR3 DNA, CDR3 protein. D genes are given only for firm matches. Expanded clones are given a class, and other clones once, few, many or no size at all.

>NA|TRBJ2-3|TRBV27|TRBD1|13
TGTGCCAGCAACGACAGGGACACAGATACGCAGTATTTT
CASNDRDTDTQYF
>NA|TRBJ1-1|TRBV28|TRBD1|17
TGTGCCAGCAGTCCCTCGGGACAGGGGCGTAAGGACACTGAAGCTTTCTTT
CASSPSGQGRKDTEAFF
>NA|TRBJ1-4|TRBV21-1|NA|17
TGTGCGGCAGCAAGGGGGCGGGTCTTTGCAACTAATGAAAAACTGTTTTTT
CAAARGRVFATNEKLFF
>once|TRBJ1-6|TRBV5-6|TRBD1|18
TGTGCCAGCAGCTTGGCGCCGGGACAGGGATCCTATAATTCACCCCTCCACTTT
CASSLAPGQGSYNSPLHF
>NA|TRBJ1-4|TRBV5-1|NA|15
TGCGCCAGCAGCCCGAGCTGGGCAGGGAGGGAAAAACTGTTTTTT
CASSPSWAGREKLFF
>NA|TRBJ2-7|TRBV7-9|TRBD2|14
TGTGCCAGCACCTTACTAGCGGGAGCCTACGAGCAGTACTTC
CASTLLAGAYEQYF
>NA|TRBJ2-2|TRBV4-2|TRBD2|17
TGTGCCAGCAGCCAAGATAGTCAGCGGGGGAACACCGGGGAGCTGTTTTTT
CASSQDSQRGNTGELFF
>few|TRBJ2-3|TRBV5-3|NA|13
TGTGCCAGAAGTCACGACTCGGCAGATACGCAGTATTTT
CARSHDSADTQYF
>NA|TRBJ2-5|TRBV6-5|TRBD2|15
TGTGCCAGCAGCCCGACTAGCGGGGTACAAGAGACCCAGTACTTC
CASSPTSGVQETQYF
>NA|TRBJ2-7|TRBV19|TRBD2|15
TGTGCCAGTAGCAAGGGACTAGCGGGGCCCTACGAGCAGTACTTC
CASSKGLAGPYEQYF
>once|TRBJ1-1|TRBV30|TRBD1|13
TGTGCCTGGAGACGACAGGGGGACACTGAAGCTTTCTTT
CAWRRQGDTEAFF
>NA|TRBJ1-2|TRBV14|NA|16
TGTGCCAGCAGCCAAGCCCGGGACAACCCTAACTATGGCTACACCTTC
CASSQARDNPNYGYTF
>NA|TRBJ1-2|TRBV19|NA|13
TGTGCCAGTAGTCTCACAGGCGAGTATGGCTACACCTTC
CASSLTGEYGYTF
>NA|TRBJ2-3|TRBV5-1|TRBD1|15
TGCGCCAGCAAACCTACAGGGGGCGAATCAGATACGCAGTATTTT
CASKPTGGESDTQYF
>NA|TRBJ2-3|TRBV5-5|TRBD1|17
TGTGCCAGCAGCCGGACACCCATTGGACAGGGTGCAGATACGCAGTATTTT
CASSRTPIGQGADTQYF
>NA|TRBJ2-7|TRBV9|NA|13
TGTGCCAGCAGCGTAGGGACATACTACGAGCAGTACTTC
CASSVGTYYEQYF
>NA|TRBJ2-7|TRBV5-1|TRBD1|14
TGCGCCAGCGCCCGGGACAGTACCTCCTACGAGCAGTACTTC
CASARDSTSYEQYF
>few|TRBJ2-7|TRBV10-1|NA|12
TGCGCCAGCAGTGCTACCTCCTACGAGCAGTACTTC
CASSATSYEQYF
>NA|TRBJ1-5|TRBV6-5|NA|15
TGTGCCAGCAGCGCGGACAGATATAGCAATCAGCCCCAGCATTTT
CASSADRYSNQPQHF
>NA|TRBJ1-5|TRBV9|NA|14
TGTGCCAGCAGCGTAGGACAGAGGGGGCAGCCCCAGCATTTT
CASSVGQRGQPQHF
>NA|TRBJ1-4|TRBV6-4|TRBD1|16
TGTGCCAGCAGTGACCTACAGAAGGGGGCGTACGAAAAACTGTTTTTT
CASSDLQKGAYEKLFF
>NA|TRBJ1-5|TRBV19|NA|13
TGTGCCAGTAGTCAAGGGTGGGGGCAGCCCCCTCATTTT
CASSQGWGQPPHF
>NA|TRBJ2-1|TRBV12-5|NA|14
TGTGCTAGTGGTTTGGAGGTAGGGGGGGGTGAGCAGTTCTTC
CASGLEVGGGEQFF
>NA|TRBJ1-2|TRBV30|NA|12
TGTGCCTGGAGTGTACTGGACTATGGCTACACCTTC
CAWSVLDYGYTF
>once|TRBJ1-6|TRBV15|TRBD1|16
TGTGCCACCAGCAGAACGGGACAGGGGGAGGTTTCACCCCTCCACTTT
CATSRTGQGEVSPLHF
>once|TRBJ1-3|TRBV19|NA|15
TGTGCCAGTAGTATGAAGAATCCTAGCGGAAACACCATATATTTT
CASSMKNPSGNTIYF
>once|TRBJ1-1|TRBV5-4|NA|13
TGTGCCAGCAGCGGACAGTTGAACACTGAAGCTTTCTTT
CASSGQLNTEAFF
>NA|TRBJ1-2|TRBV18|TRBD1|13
TGTGCCAGCTCACTAGACAGGGACTATGGCTACACCTTC
CASSLDRDYGYTF
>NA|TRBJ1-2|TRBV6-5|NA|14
TGTGCCACCCTCGCCCGGACATTAATCTATGGCTACACCTTC
CATLARTLIYGYTF
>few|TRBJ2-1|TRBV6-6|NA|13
TGTGCCAGCAGTTCCTGGAAGGGGTCTGAGCAGTTCTTC
CASSSWKGSEQFF
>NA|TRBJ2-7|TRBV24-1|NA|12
TGTGCCACCAGTAGCTCAACCTACGAGCAGTACTTC
CATSSSTYEQYF
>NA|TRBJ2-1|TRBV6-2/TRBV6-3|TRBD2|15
TGTGCCAGCAGTCTACTAGCGGGGTCCTACAATGAGCAGTTCTTC
CASSLLAGSYNEQFF
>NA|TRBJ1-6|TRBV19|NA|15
TGTGCCAGTAGTATAGCCGGTCAGGGTGGTTCACCCCTCCACTTT
CASSIAGQGGSPLHF
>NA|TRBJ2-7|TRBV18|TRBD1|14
TGTGCCAGCTCACCGTCGACAGGGGAGGACGAGCAGTACTTC
CASSPSTGEDEQYF
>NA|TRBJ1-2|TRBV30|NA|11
TGTGCCTGGAGTGCGGACACGGGCTACACCTTC
CAWSADTGYTF
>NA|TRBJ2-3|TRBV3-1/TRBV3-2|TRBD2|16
TGTGCCAGCAGCCCGACTAGCGGGACCCTCACAGATACGCAGTATTTT
CASSPTSGTLTDTQYF
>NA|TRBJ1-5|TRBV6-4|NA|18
TGTGCCAGCAGTGAATTAAACAGAAGAACTTATAGCAATCAGCCCCAGCATTTT
CASSELNRRTYSNQPQHF
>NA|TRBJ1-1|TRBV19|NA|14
TGTGCCAGTAGTCATTTGGACAACTCCGATGAAGCTTTCTTT
CASSHLDNSDEAFF
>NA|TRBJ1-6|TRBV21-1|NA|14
TGTGCCAGCAGCACAGGTCCGAATAATTCACCCCTCCACTTT
CASSTGPNNSPLHF
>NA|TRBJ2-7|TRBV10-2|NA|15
TGCGCCAGCAGTGACCCGGGGGGCCGAGGCTACGAGCAGTACTTC
CASSDPGGRGYEQYF
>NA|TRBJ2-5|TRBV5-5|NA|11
TGTGCCAGCAGCTTGGCGGAGACCCAGTACTTC
CASSLAETQYF
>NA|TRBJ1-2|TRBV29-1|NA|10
TGCAGCGTTGAACAGGGTGGCTACACCTTC
CSVEQGGYTF
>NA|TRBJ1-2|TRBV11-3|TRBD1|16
TGTGCCAGCAGCTTAGATCGAGGACAGGGAATCTATGGCTACACCTTC
CASSLDRGQGIYGYTF
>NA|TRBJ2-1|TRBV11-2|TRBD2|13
TGTGCCAGCAGCTTAGAGCCTAGCGGCGAGCAGTTCTTC
CASSLEPSGEQFF
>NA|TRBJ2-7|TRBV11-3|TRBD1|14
TGTGCTCACAAACCTGGGGGACAGGGGTACGAGCAGTACTTC
CAHKPGGQGYEQYF
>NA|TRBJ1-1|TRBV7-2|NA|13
TGTGCCAGCAGTTCACAGGGAGGGACTGAAGCTTTCTTT
CASSSQGGTEAFF
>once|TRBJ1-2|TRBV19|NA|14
TGTGCCAGTACCCCACCTCAGGGGTCGGAGGGCTACACCTTC
CASTPPQGSEGYTF
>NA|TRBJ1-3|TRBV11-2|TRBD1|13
TGTGCCAGCAGCAAAGACAGGGGCGACACCATATATTTT
CASSKDRGDTIYF
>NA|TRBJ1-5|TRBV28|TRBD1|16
TGTGCCAGCAGTTCGACCGACAGGGGTGGAGGCCAGCCCCAGCATTTT
CASSSTDRGGGQPQHF
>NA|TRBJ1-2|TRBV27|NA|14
TGTGCCAGCAGTTTTTGGGGGAGGGAGAATGGCTACACCTTC
CASSFWGRENGYTF
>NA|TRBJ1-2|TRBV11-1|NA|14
TGTGCCAGCAGCCCTCACGCGGGGGGGGATGGCTACACCTTC
CASSPHAGGDGYTF
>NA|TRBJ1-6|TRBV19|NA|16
TGTGCCAGTCGGGACCCCAGGGGCACAAATAATTCACCCCTCCACTTT
CASRDPRGTNNSPLHF
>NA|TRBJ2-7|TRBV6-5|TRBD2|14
TGTGCCAGCAGTCTCCAAGGGACTAGCGTCGAGCAGTACTTC
CASSLQGTSVEQYF
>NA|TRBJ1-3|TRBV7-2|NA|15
TGTGCCAGCAGCTTAGGTAGGACAGCTGGAAACACCATATATTTT
CASSLGRTAGNTIYF
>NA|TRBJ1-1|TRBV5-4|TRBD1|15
TGTGCCAGCAGCCCGGGACAGGGGATGAACACTGAAGCTTTCTTT
CASSPGQGMNTEAFF
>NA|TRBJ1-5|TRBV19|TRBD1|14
TGTGCCAGTAGCCGCGGGACAGGCCACGGGCCCCAGCATTTT
CASSRGTGHGPQHF
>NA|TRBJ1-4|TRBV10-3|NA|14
TGTGCCATCAGCGACCGAGGGGGAAATGAAAAACTGTTTTTT
CAISDRGGNEKLFF